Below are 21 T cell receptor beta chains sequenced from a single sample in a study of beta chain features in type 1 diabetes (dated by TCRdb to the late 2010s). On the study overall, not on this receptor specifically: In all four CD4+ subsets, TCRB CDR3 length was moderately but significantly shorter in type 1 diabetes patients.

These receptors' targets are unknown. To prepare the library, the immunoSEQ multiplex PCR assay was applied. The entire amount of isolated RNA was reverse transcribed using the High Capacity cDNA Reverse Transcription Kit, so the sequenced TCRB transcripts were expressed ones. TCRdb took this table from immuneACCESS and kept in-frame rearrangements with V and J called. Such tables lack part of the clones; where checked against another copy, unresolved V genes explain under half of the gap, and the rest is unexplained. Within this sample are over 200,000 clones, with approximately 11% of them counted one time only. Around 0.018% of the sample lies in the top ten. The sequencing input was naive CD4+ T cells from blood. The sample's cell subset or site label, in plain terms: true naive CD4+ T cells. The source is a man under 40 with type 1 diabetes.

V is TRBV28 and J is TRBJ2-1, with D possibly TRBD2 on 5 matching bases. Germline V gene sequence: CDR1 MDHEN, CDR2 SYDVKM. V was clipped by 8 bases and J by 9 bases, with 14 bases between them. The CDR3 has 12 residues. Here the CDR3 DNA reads TGTGCCAGCGGAACCTCGGCGGGTGAGCAGTTCTTC. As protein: CASGTSAGEQFF.

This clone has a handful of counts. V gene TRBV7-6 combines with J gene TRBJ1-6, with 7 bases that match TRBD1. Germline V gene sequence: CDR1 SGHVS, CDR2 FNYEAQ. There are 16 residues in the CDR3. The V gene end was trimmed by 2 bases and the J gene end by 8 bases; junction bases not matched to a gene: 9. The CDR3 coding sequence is TGTGCCAGCAGCTTAAACCTCCGGGACAGCTATTCACCCCTCCACTTT. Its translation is CASSLNLRDSYSPLHF.

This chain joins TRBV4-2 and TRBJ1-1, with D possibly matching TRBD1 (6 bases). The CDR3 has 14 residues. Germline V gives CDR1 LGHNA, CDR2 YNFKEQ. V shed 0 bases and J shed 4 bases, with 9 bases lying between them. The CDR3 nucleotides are TGTGCCAGCAGCCAAGATAGAGGGGGCACTGAAGCTTTCTTT. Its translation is CASSQDRGGTEAFF.

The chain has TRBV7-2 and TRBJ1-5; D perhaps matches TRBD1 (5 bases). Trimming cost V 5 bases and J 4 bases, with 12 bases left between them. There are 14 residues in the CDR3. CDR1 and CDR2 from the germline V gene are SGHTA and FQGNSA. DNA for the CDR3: TGTGCCAGCAGCCCCCCGGGGGGGAATCAGCCCCAGCATTTT. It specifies CASSPPGGNQPQHF.

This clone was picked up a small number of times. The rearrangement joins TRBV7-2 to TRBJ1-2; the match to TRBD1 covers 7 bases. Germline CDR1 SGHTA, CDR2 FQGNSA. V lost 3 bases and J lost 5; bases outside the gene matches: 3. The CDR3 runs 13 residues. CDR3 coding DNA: TGTGCCAGCAGCTTCGACAGGGTATATGGCTACACCTTC. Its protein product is CASSFDRVYGYTF.

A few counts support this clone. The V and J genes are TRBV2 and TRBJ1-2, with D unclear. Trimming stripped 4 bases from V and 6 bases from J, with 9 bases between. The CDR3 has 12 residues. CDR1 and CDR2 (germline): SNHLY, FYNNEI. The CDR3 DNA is TGTGCCAGCAGTGTTCGCGGGAATGGCTACACCTTC. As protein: CASSVRGNGYTF.

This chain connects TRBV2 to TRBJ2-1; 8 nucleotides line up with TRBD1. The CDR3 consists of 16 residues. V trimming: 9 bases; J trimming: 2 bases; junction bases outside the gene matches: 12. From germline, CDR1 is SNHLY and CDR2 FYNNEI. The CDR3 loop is CASRKSRDRTYNEQFF. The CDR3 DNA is TGTGCCAGTCGTAAGAGCCGGGACAGGACCTACAATGAGCAGTTCTTC.

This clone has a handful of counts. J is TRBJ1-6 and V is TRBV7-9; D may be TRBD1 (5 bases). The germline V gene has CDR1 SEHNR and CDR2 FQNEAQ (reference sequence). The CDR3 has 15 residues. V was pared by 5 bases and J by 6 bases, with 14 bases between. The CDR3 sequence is CASSGKRGFNSPLHF. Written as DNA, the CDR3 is TGTGCCAGCAGCGGGAAACGGGGGTTTAATTCACCCCTCCACTTT.

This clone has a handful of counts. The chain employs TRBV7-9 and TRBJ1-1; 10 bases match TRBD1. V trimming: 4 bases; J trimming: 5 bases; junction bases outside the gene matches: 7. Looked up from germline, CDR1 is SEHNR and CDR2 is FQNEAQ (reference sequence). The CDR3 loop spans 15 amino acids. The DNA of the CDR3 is TGTGCCAGCAGCTCCCGGGACAGGGGAAAAACTGAAGCTTTCTTT. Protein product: CASSSRDRGKTEAFF.

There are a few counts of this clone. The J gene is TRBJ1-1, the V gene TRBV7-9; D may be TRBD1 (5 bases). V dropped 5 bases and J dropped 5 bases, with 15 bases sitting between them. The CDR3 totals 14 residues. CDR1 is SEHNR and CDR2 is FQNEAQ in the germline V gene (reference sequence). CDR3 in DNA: TGTGCCAGCAGCCCCCAGGGATTGGGGACTGAAGCTTTCTTT. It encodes CASSPQGLGTEAFF.

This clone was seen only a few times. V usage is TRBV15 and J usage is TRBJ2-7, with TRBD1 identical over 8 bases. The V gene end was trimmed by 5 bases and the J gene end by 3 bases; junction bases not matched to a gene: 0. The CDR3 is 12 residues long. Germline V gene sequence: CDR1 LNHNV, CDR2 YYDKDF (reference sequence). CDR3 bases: TGTGCCACCAGCGGGACAGGCTACGAGCAGTACTTC. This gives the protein CATSGTGYEQYF.

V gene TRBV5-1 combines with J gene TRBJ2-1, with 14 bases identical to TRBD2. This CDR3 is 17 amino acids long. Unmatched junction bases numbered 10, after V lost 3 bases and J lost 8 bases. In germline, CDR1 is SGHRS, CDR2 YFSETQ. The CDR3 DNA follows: TGCGCCAGCAGCTCCAGACTAGCGGGGGGGCTTACGGATGAGCAGTTCTTC. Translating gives CASSSRLAGGLTDEQFF.

The CDR3 here is CASSQTSGGASTDTQYF. Written as DNA, the CDR3 is TGCGCCAGCAGCCAAACTAGCGGGGGGGCTAGCACAGATACGCAGTATTTT. V is TRBV4-3 and J is TRBJ2-3; TRBD2 matches 13 bases. V lost 2 bases to trimming and J lost 0 bases; unmatched junction nucleotides: 2. Germline CDR1 is LGHNA and CDR2 is YSLEER. The CDR3 covers 17 residues.

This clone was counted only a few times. CDR3 sequence (DNA): TGTGCCAGCAGCGTAGGAGGGAGCGGACTTACCTACGAGCAGTACTTC. Protein: CASSVGGSGLTYEQYF. V usage is TRBV9 and J usage is TRBJ2-7, with D possibly TRBD2 on 5 matching bases. From germline, CDR1 is SGDLS and CDR2 YYNGEE. V dropped 0 bases and J dropped 2 bases, with 15 bases sitting between them. The CDR3 consists of 16 residues.

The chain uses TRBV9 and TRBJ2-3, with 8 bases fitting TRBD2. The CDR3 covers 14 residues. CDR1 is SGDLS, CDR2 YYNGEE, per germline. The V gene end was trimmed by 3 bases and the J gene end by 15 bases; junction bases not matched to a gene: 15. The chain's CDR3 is CASSGPSPGLEIYF. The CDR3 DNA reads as TGTGCCAGCAGCGGGCCTTCCCCGGGACTAGAGATTTATTTT. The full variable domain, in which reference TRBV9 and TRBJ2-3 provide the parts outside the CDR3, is DSGVTQTPKHLITATGQRVTLRCSPRSGDLSVYWYQQSLDQGLQFLIQYYNGEERAKGNILERFSAQQFPDLHSELNLSSLELGDSALYFCASSGPSPGLEIYFGPGTRLTVL.

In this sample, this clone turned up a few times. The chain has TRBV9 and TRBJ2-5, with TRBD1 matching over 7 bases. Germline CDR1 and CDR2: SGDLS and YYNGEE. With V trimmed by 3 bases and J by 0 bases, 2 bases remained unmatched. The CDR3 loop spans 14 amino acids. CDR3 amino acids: CASSEGANQETQYF. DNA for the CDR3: TGTGCCAGCAGCGAGGGGGCGAACCAAGAGACCCAGTACTTC.

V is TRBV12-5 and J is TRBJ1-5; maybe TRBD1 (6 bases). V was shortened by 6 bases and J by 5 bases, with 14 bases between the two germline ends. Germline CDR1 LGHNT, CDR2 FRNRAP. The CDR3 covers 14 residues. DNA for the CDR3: TGTGCTAGTGGGGGCGGACAGTCCCATCAGCCCCAGCATTTT. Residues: CASGGGQSHQPQHF. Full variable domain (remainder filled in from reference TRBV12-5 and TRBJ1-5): DARVTQTPRHKVTEMGQEVTMRCQPILGHNTVFWYRQTMMQGLELLAYFRNRAPLDDSGMPKDRFSAEMPDATLATLKIQPSEPRDSAVYFCASGGGQSHQPQHFGDGTRLSIL.

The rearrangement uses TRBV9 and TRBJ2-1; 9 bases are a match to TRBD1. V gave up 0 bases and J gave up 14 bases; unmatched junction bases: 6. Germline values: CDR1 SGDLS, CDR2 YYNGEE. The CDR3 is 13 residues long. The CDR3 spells CASSVDPGQGKFF. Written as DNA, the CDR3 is TGTGCCAGCAGCGTAGACCCCGGACAGGGGAAGTTCTTC.

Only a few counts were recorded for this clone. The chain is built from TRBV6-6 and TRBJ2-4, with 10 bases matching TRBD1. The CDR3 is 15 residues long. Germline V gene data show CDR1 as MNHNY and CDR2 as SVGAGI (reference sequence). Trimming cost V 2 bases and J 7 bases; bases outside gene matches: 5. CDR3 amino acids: CASSYGGTGVNIQYF. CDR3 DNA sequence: TGTGCCAGCAGTTACGGGGGGACAGGGGTTAACATTCAGTACTTC.

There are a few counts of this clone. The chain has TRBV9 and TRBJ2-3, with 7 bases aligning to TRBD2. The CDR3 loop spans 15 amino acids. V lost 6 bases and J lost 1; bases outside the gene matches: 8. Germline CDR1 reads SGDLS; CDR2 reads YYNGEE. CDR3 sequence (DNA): TGTGCCAGCACCCGACTAAGCGGGGGCACAGATACGCAGTATTTT. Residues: CASTRLSGGTDTQYF.

The CDR3 DNA is TGTGCCAGCAGCTCGCCCCTAGCGGGGTTTGAGACCCAGTACTTC. It specifies CASSSPLAGFETQYF. The chain recombines TRBV11-2 with TRBJ2-5; 9 nucleotides line up with TRBD2. J gave up 5 bases and V 4 bases, and 8 bases lay outside the gene matches. From germline, CDR1 is SGHAT and CDR2 FQNNGV. This CDR3 has 15 residues.